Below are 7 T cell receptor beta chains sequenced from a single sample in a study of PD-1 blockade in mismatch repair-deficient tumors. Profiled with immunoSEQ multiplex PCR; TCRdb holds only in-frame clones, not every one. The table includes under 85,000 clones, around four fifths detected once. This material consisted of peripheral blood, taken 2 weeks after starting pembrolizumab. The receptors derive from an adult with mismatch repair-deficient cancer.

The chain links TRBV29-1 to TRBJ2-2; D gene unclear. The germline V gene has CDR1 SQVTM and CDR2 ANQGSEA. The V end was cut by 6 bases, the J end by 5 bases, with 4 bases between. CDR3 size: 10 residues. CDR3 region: CSVRTGELFF. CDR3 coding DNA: TGCAGCGTCCGAACCGGGGAGCTGTTTTTT.

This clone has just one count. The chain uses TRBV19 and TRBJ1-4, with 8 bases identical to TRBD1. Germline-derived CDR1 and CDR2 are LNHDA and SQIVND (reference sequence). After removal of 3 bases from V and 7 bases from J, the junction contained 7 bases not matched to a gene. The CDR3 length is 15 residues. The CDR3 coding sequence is TGTGCCAGTAGTATCCAGGGGGCCGAGATTGAAAAACTGTTTTTT. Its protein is CASSIQGAEIEKLFF.

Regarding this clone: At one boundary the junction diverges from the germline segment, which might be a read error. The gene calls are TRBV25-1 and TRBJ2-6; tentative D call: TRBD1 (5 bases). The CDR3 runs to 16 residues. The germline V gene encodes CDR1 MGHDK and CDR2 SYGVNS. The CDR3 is CASSEFRASGANVPTF. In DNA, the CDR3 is TGTGCCAGCAGTGAATTTCGGGCCTCTGGGGCCAACGTCCCGACTTTC.

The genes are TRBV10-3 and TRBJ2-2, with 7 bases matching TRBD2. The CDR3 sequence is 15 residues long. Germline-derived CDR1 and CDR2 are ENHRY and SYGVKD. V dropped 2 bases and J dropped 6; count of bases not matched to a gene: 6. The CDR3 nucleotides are TGTGCCATCAGTGAGGGGGAGGGGAGCGCCGGGGAGCTGTTTTTT. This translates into CAISEGEGSAGELFF.

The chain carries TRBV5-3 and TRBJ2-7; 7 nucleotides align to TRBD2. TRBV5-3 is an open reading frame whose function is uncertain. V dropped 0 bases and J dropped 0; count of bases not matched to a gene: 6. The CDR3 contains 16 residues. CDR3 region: CARSLDRRGSSYEQYF. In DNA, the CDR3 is TGTGCCAGAAGCTTGGATCGGCGGGGGAGCTCCTACGAGCAGTACTTC.

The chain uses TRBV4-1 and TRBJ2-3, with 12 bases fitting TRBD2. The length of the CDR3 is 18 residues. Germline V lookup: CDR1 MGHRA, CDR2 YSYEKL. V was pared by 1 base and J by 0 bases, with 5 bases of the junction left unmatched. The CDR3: CASSQVGTSGRSTDTQYF. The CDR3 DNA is TGCGCCAGCAGCCAAGTGGGGACTAGCGGGCGAAGCACAGATACGCAGTATTTT.

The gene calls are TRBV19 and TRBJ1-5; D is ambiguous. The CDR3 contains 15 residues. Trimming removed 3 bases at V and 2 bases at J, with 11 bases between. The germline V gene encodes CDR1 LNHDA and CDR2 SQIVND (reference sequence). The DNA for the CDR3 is TGTGCCAGTAGTATGATGGGTATTCGCAATCAGCCCCAGCATTTT. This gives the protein CASSMMGIRNQPQHF.